This TCR beta chain is from a study of shared clonotypes between healthy human individuals. The germline CDR1 and CDR2 sequences are MNHEY and SMNVEV (reference sequence). The CDR3 length is 15 residues. V dropped 1 base and J dropped 1 base, with 9 bases sitting between them. Clones were sequenced by immunoSEQ multiplex PCR, and TCRdb holds only the in-frame ones, with some missing. The data show over a million clones, approximately 78% seen once. Source material: memory CD4+ T cells from PBMCs. Sample subset: CD45RA-negative fraction. The chain joins TRBV27 to TRBJ2-3, with D unclear. This TCR was sampled from a man aged 18-30 years in good health. Some clones in this sample may be carry-over from other donors' samples. This chain's CDR3 is CASSLLDPRTDTQYF. The DNA of the CDR3 is TGTGCCAGCAGTTTATTAGACCCTCGCACAGATACGCAGTATTTT.